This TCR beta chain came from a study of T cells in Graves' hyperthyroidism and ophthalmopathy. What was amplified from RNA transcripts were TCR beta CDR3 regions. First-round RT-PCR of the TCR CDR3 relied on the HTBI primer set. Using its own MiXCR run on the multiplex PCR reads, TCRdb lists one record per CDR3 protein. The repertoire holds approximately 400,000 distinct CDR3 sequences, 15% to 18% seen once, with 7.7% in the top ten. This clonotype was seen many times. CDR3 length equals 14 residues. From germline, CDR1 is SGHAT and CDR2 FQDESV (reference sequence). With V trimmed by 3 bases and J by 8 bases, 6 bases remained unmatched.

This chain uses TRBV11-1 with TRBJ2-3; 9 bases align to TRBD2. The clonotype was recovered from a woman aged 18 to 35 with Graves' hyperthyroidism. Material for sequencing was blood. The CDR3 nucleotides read TGTGCCAGCAGCTTTAGCGGGAGCGGAGGTACGCAGTATTTT. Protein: CASSFSGSGGTQYF.